Listed here are 28 T cell receptor beta chains from one sample, sequenced in a study of blood T cell repertoires in COVID-19. The protocol was immunoSEQ multiplex PCR, while the TCRdb copy is restricted to in-frame clones and leaves out a portion. The sample shows 40,000 or so clones, approximately 84% of them seen only once. The sequenced sample consisted of peripheral blood. These receptor sequences come from a human donor in a cohort sampled during active COVID-19.

The rearrangement uses TRBV10-2 and TRBJ1-1, with D possibly TRBD1 on 5 matching bases. V shed 6 bases and J shed 3 bases, with 11 bases lying between them. CDR1 is WSHSY, CDR2 SAAADI, per germline. CDR3 length: 13 amino acids. CDR3 DNA: TGCGCCAGCAGGCTCCGGGGGGACACTGAAGCTTTCTTT. Its protein product is CASRLRGDTEAFF.

The V gene is TRBV12-3 or TRBV12-4, the J gene TRBJ2-7; D gene ambiguous. V lost 3 bases, J lost 3 bases, and 9 bases lay in between. CDR3 length: 13 amino acids. CDR3 residues: CASSLLTSYEQYF. CDR3 sequence (DNA): TGTGCCAGCAGTTTGCTTACCAGCTACGAGCAGTACTTC.

In DNA, the CDR3 is TGTGCAAGTCGCCCCAGCGGGGGGGGGAATACGCAGTATTTT. Its protein is CASRPSGGGNTQYF. The rearrangement joins TRBV12-2 to TRBJ2-3; the listed D gene, TRBD2, was not tested against the DNA. TRBV12-2 is classified as a pseudogene. This CDR3 is 14 amino acids long.

The V and J genes are TRBV15 and TRBJ1-1; D possibly corresponds to TRBD1 (6 bases). Trimming stripped 4 bases from V and 6 bases from J, with 21 bases between. The CDR3 extends over 16 amino acids. Germline CDR1 is LNHNV and CDR2 is YYDKDF (reference sequence). For the CDR3, the DNA is TGTGCCACCAGCACGCTGGTGGGGGCCCGGGGGGCTGAAGCTTTCTTT. It yields the protein CATSTLVGARGAEAFF.

The sample holds one count of this clone. The V and J genes are TRBV27 and TRBJ1-2; D is ambiguous. Germline CDR1 and CDR2: MNHEY and SMNVEV (reference sequence). Trimming shortened V by 5 bases and J by 4 bases, and 11 bases separated the two germline ends. This CDR3 contains 13 residues. CDR3 DNA sequence: TGTGCCAGCAGTCCGCGGGTCCTCTATGGCTACACCTTC. Translating gives CASSPRVLYGYTF.

The chain combines TRBV3-1 (or the pseudogene TRBV3-2) with TRBJ2-7, with D hard to call. This CDR3 has 13 amino acids. V shed 1 base and J shed 3 bases, with 7 bases lying between them. Germline V gene sequence: CDR1 LGHDT, CDR2 YNNKEL (reference sequence). CDR3 region: CASSQGLFYEQYF. The CDR3 DNA sequence: TGTGCCAGCAGCCAAGGGCTCTTCTACGAGCAGTACTTC.

The rearrangement uses TRBV9 and TRBJ2-7; D ambiguous. Deletions cut 4 bases from V and 0 bases from J, with 17 bases between. Germline V gives CDR1 SGDLS, CDR2 YYNGEE. The CDR3 has 16 amino acids. The CDR3 nucleotides read TGTGCCAGCAGCTTCAACCCCCACAGTAGCTCCTACGAGCAGTACTTC. Translation: CASSFNPHSSSYEQYF.

The chain is built from TRBV10-2 and TRBJ1-2; the D is unclear. This CDR3 is built from 13 residues. The V end lost 4 bases, the J end lost 7 bases, and 13 bases lay between the germline ends. Per the germline V gene, CDR1 is WSHSY and CDR2 is SAAADI. CDR3 protein: CASSGEIRGGYTF. As DNA, the CDR3 is TGCGCCAGCAGTGGCGAAATCCGCGGTGGCTACACCTTC.

Within the sample, this clone is medium-sized (0.01 to 0.1%). The J gene is TRBJ2-3, the V gene TRBV19; D unresolved. Germline lookup yields CDR1 LNHDA and CDR2 SQIVND (reference sequence). The V and J ends lost 6 bases and 3 bases respectively, with 7 bases between them. The CDR3 runs 12 residues. The CDR3 loop reads CASSLGTDTQYF. The CDR3, as DNA: TGTGCCAGTAGCCTCGGGACAGATACGCAGTATTTT.

The chain recombines TRBV18 with TRBJ2-7, with D possibly matching TRBD1 (6 bases). CDR3 length: 13 residues. Germline V gene lookup returns CDR1 KGHSH and CDR2 LQKENI. Trimming left V 6 bases short and J 2 bases short, with 11 bases between. The CDR3 DNA is TGTGCCAGCTCGGGGGCGACGGCCTACGAGCAGTACTTC. It codes for CASSGATAYEQYF.

The V gene is TRBV7-2, the J gene TRBJ2-2; tentatively, D is TRBD2 (6 bases). CDR3 length equals 14 residues. V was trimmed by 0 bases and J by 6 bases, leaving 8 bases between them. Germline V gene sequence: CDR1 SGHTA, CDR2 FQGNSA. CDR3 DNA: TGTGCCAGCAGCTTAGCGGTAGCGGCCGGGGAGCTGTTTTTT. It translates to CASSLAVAAGELFF.

This chain connects TRBV6-1 to TRBJ2-7; 7 bases are a match to TRBD2. The CDR3 length is 13 residues. V shed 0 bases, J shed 9 bases, and the junction held 5 bases outside the gene matches. Germline CDR1 and CDR2: MNHNS and SASEGT. DNA for the CDR3: TGTGCCAGCAGTGAAGCTCCGGGGGGTTGGCAGTACTTC. Translated: CASSEAPGGWQYF.

This rearrangement joins TRBV29-1 to TRBJ2-1; a weak D match, TRBD2 (7 bases). The CDR3 has 15 amino acids. The ends were cut back, 5 bases at V and 8 bases at J, with 22 bases in the middle. Germline CDR1 SQVTM, CDR2 ANQGSEA. The CDR3 coding sequence is TGCAGCGTTACGTGGCGGGGGCTCCCTAGGGATGAGCAGTTCTTC. This encodes CSVTWRGLPRDEQFF.

V usage is TRBV27 and J usage is TRBJ1-5, with 7 nucleotides matching TRBD1. V trimming: 5 bases; J trimming: 6 bases; junction bases outside the gene matches: 7. Germline V gene data show CDR1 as MNHEY and CDR2 as SMNVEV (reference sequence). This CDR3 has 14 amino acids. The CDR3 bases are TGTGCCAGCAGTCCCCGACAGGGTAGTCAGCCCCAGCATTTT. This sequence encodes CASSPRQGSQPQHF.

This chain uses TRBV6-1 with TRBJ2-5; no firm D call. The CDR3 covers 14 residues. Between the trimmed V and J ends, which lost 2 bases and 1 base, there was a span of 8 bases. Germline lookup yields CDR1 MNHNS and CDR2 SASEGT. The CDR3 protein is CASSESSIQETQYF. The DNA for the CDR3 is TGTGCCAGCAGTGAAAGTAGCATCCAAGAGACCCAGTACTTC.

There are a few counts of this clone. V is TRBV5-1 and J is TRBJ1-2, with D possibly being TRBD1 (5 bases). Germline V CDR1 and CDR2: SGHRS, YFSETQ. Trimming removed 0 bases at V and 5 bases at J, with 11 bases between. The CDR3 is 14 residues long. This CDR3 is CASSLEQARYGYTF. CDR3 sequence (DNA): TGCGCCAGCAGCTTGGAACAGGCCCGGTATGGCTACACCTTC.

This chain links TRBV19 with TRBJ1-2, with D perhaps matching TRBD1 (5 bases). The V and J ends lost 7 bases and 4 bases respectively, with 16 bases between them. Germline lookup yields CDR1 LNHDA and CDR2 SQIVND (reference sequence). The CDR3 contains 14 residues. CDR3 sequence: CASTQQASGYGYTF. The CDR3 nucleotides read TGTGCCAGTACCCAACAGGCTTCGGGCTATGGCTACACCTTC.

This chain links TRBV6-1 with TRBJ2-7; the match to TRBD2 covers 13 bases. From germline, CDR1 is MNHNS and CDR2 SASEGT. The CDR3 runs 17 residues. V dropped 1 base and J dropped 5; count of bases not matched to a gene: 8. CDR3 sequence reads: CASSEGGPGLAGDEQYF. Here the CDR3 DNA reads TGTGCCAGCAGTGAAGGAGGGCCTGGACTAGCGGGGGACGAGCAGTACTTC.

The chain employs TRBV6-5 and TRBJ2-1; D is possibly TRBD1 (6 bases). The CDR3 covers 12 residues. Per germline, CDR1 MNHEY and CDR2 SVGAGI. Trimming took 10 bases from V and 4 from J, leaving 11 bases between them. The CDR3 DNA sequence: TGTGCCACAGGGACAAATTACAATGAGCAGTTCTTC. It codes for CATGTNYNEQFF.

This clone showed up just a few times. The genes are TRBV20-1 and TRBJ1-1; 7 positions agree with TRBD1. Germline CDR1 DFQATT, CDR2 SNEGSKA (reference sequence). The length of the CDR3 is 13 residues. Trimming removed 3 bases from V and 4 bases from J; junction bases left unmatched: 5. In DNA, the CDR3 is TGCAGTGCTAGTAAGAACAGGGGCACTGAAGCTTTCTTT. Protein sequence: CSASKNRGTEAFF.

The V and J genes are TRBV11-2 and TRBJ1-5, with 7 bases lining up with TRBD1. The CDR3 has 13 amino acids. In germline, CDR1 is SGHAT, CDR2 FQNNGV. The V segment lost 5 bases and the J segment 4 bases; nucleotides outside the gene matches: 2. The CDR3 sequence: CASSRDSNQPQHF. The DNA for the CDR3 is TGTGCCAGCAGCCGGGACAGTAATCAGCCCCAGCATTTT.

V is TRBV5-5 and J is TRBJ2-3; 8 bases agree with TRBD2. The CDR3 is 15 residues long. After removal of 2 bases from V and 2 bases from J, the junction contained 4 bases not matched to a gene. The V gene's germline CDR1 is SGHKS and CDR2 YYEKEE (reference sequence). The CDR3, as DNA: TGTGCCAGCAGCTTAGCGGGGGCCACCACAGATACGCAGTATTTT. It codes for CASSLAGATTDTQYF.

The chain carries TRBV6-5 and TRBJ2-7; tentative D call: TRBD1 (5 bases). The germline V gene has CDR1 MNHEY and CDR2 SVGAGI. The CDR3 has 12 residues. Trimming removed 10 bases from V and 4 bases from J, with 14 bases in between. CDR3 sequence (DNA): TGTGCCACAGGTGGAGACAGTTACGAGCAGTACTTC. This sequence encodes CATGGDSYEQYF.

The J gene is TRBJ1-5, the V gene TRBV15, with D unresolved. Germline V gene lookup returns CDR1 LNHNV and CDR2 YYDKDF (reference sequence). The CDR3 spans 17 residues. V lost 0 bases to trimming and J lost 0 bases, with 12 bases between them. CDR3 sequence reads: CATSREVSTYSNQPQHF. In DNA form, the CDR3 reads TGTGCCACCAGCAGAGAAGTGTCAACTTATAGCAATCAGCCCCAGCATTTT.

The DNA of the CDR3 is TGTGCCAGCAGCCCCCCGAGGTCTAGCGGGGGGGCGAGAGAGACCCAGTACTTC. It specifies CASSPPRSSGGARETQYF. The genes are TRBV5-4 and TRBJ2-5; 12 nucleotides match TRBD2. The germline gives CDR1 SGHNT, CDR2 YYREEE (reference sequence). CDR3 length: 18 residues. Unmatched junction bases numbered 14, after V lost 4 bases and J lost 4 bases. Using reference TRBV5-4 and TRBJ2-5 for the parts outside the CDR3, the full variable domain is ETGVTQSPTHLIKTRGQQVTLRCSSQSGHNTVSWYQQALGQGPQFIFQYYREEENGRGNFPPRFSGLQFPNYSSELNVNALELDDSALYLCASSPPRSSGGARETQYFGPGTRLLVL.

In this sample, this clone turned up a few times. V usage is TRBV12-3 or TRBV12-4 and J usage is TRBJ1-6; D unclear. The length of the CDR3 is 13 residues. Trimming left V 8 bases short and J 9 bases short, with 14 bases between. CDR3 coding DNA: TGTGCCAGCCGGGTCTCGGAGGCTTCACCCCTCCACTTT. Translated, it gives CASRVSEASPLHF.

V is TRBV5-4 and J is TRBJ2-1; D unresolved. The V end was cut by 0 bases, the J end by 8 bases, with 3 bases between. In germline, CDR1 is SGHNT, CDR2 YYREEE (reference sequence). The CDR3 consists of 11 residues. The CDR3 loop reads CASSLADEQFF. CDR3 in DNA: TGTGCCAGCAGCTTGGCGGATGAGCAGTTCTTC. Using reference TRBV5-4 and TRBJ2-1 for the parts outside the CDR3, the full variable domain is ETGVTQSPTHLIKTRGQQVTLRCSSQSGHNTVSWYQQALGQGPQFIFQYYREEENGRGNFPPRFSGLQFPNYSSELNVNALELDDSALYLCASSLADEQFFGPGTRLTVL.

V and J are TRBV6-4 and TRBJ1-6, with 9 bases matching TRBD1. The CDR3 is made up of 14 amino acids. In germline, CDR1 is MRHNA, CDR2 SNTAGT. Unmatched junction bases numbered 5, after V lost 6 bases and J lost 8 bases. The chain's CDR3 is CASRMTGGDSPLHF. DNA for the CDR3: TGTGCCAGCAGGATGACAGGGGGGGATTCACCCCTCCACTTT.